Presented here are 27 T cell receptor beta chains from one specimen sequenced in a study of blood T cell repertoires in COVID-19. Profiled with immunoSEQ multiplex PCR; TCRdb holds only in-frame clones, not every one. Of more than 95,000 clones in the sample, more than 75% were seen once. Specimen: peripheral blood. These receptor sequences come from a man aged 55-75 years with acute or convalescent COVID-19.

The chain employs TRBV11-2 and TRBJ2-3; 9 bases are shared with TRBD2. Germline V gene data show CDR1 as SGHAT and CDR2 as FQNNGV. The CDR3 is 17 residues long. Trimming took 1 base from V and 2 from J; bases not matched to a gene: 7. The CDR3 region is CASSLGATSGYTDTQYF. In DNA form, the CDR3 reads TGTGCCAGCAGCTTAGGGGCGACTAGCGGATACACAGATACGCAGTATTTT.

The V and J genes are TRBV28 and TRBJ2-3; TRBD2 matches at 14 bases. The CDR3 extends over 21 amino acids. The junction had 25 bases not matched to a gene; V was cut back by 5 bases and J by 9 bases. Germline V gives CDR1 MDHEN, CDR2 SYDVKM. DNA of the CDR3: TGTGCCAGCAGTCTGCCGCTTACCGGGACTAGCGGGAGCCTAGCTTTCGACACGCAGTATTTT. Amino acid sequence: CASSLPLTGTSGSLAFDTQYF.

This clone occurred once. The CDR3 nucleotides are TGTGCCAGCAGTGAATTGGAGTCGGGGTTCGAGCAGTACTTC. Its translation is CASSELESGFEQYF. The chain links TRBV25-1 to TRBJ2-7, with D perhaps TRBD2 (5 bases). From germline, CDR1 is MGHDK and CDR2 SYGVNS. The length of the CDR3 is 14 residues. V lost 1 base and J lost 6, with 13 bases in between.

This sequence joins TRBV6-5 and TRBJ1-1; D not certain. Germline CDR1 and CDR2: MNHEY and SVGAGI. The CDR3 is 14 amino acids. Trimming cost V 4 bases and J 8 bases, with 17 bases left between them. CDR3 DNA sequence: TGTGCCAGCAGTTTGAGCTGGAGGGTAATGGAAGCTTTCTTT. Translated: CASSLSWRVMEAFF.

The gene calls are TRBV6-2 or TRBV6-3 and TRBJ1-2; 9 nucleotides agree with TRBD1. This CDR3 has 13 amino acids. The germline V gene encodes CDR1 MNHEY and CDR2 SVGEGT. V was clipped by 5 bases and J by 7 bases; unmatched bases: 5. In DNA form, the CDR3 reads TGTGCCAGCAGTAACCGGACAGGGGTTGGCTACACCTTC. Its protein product is CASSNRTGVGYTF.

The V call is TRBV18, the J call TRBJ2-5; 7 nucleotides align to TRBD2. CDR1 KGHSH and CDR2 LQKENI come from the germline V gene. This CDR3 has 16 amino acids. The V gene end was trimmed by 0 bases and the J gene end by 5 bases; junction bases not matched to a gene: 9. CDR3 DNA sequence: TGTGCCAGCTCACCACCGAGTTGGGGGGGAGAGGAGACCCAGTACTTC. Translated: CASSPPSWGGEETQYF.

In DNA, the CDR3 is TGTGCCAGCAGTCCGGGGATGAGAGTGACCCAGTACTTC. It encodes CASSPGMRVTQYF. V gene TRBV7-9 combines with J gene TRBJ2-5; TRBD2 is a possible D gene (5 bases). Trimming cost V 6 bases and J 7 bases, with 15 bases left between them. Germline loops: CDR1 SEHNR, CDR2 FQNEAQ (reference sequence). The CDR3 spans 13 residues.

The genes are TRBV19 and TRBJ1-5; 7 bases agree with TRBD1. The CDR3 is 17 amino acids. Germline assignment: CDR1 LNHDA and CDR2 SQIVND (reference sequence). J gave up 1 base and V 0 bases, and 6 bases lay outside the gene matches. CDR3 residues: CASSIDGPGQSNQPQHF. DNA for the CDR3: TGTGCCAGTAGTATAGATGGACCGGGACAGAGCAATCAGCCCCAGCATTTT.

The V gene is TRBV19, the J gene TRBJ2-5; 12 bases are a match to TRBD2. Germline CDR1 LNHDA, CDR2 SQIVND (reference sequence). Trimming took 5 bases from V and 4 from J; bases not matched to a gene: 5. The CDR3 length is 15 residues. The CDR3 spells CASSPRLAGVETQYF. CDR3 DNA sequence: TGTGCCAGTAGTCCAAGACTAGCGGGGGTAGAGACCCAGTACTTC.

J is TRBJ2-3 and V is TRBV6-2 or TRBV6-3; TRBD2 aligns across 9 bases. This CDR3 is 16 amino acids long. V trimming: 4 bases; J trimming: 5 bases; junction bases outside the gene matches: 10. Germline values: CDR1 MNHEY, CDR2 SVGEGT. The CDR3 DNA is TGTGCCAGCAGTTCCCCAAGGCGCGGGAGGGGAGATACGCAGTATTTT. Its translation: CASSSPRRGRGDTQYF.

J is TRBJ2-5 and V is TRBV5-1, with TRBD1 matching 7 bases. The CDR3 spans 15 residues. Looked up from germline, CDR1 is SGHRS and CDR2 is YFSETQ. With 1 base clipped from V and 0 bases from J, the junction kept 3 bases outside the gene matches. The CDR3 region is CASSLLGTDQETQYF. CDR3 DNA sequence: TGCGCCAGCAGCTTGCTGGGGACAGACCAAGAGACCCAGTACTTC.

V is TRBV3-1 (or the pseudogene TRBV3-2) and J is TRBJ2-7, with D possibly TRBD2 on 6 matching bases. The CDR3 spans 13 residues. Germline V gives CDR1 LGHDT, CDR2 YNNKEL (reference sequence). The ends were cut back, 1 base at V and 6 bases at J, with 10 bases in the middle. For the CDR3, the DNA is TGTGCCAGCAGCCAAGGGGGGGATCGCGAGCAGTACTTC. Protein: CASSQGGDREQYF.

V usage is TRBV2 and J usage is TRBJ2-1, with 7 bases that match TRBD1. V trimming: 6 bases; J trimming: 3 bases; junction bases outside the gene matches: 8. The CDR3 is made up of 15 amino acids. The germline CDR1 and CDR2 sequences are SNHLY and FYNNEI. The DNA of the CDR3 is TGTGCCAGCAGCTCCCGGGACAGCCGCTACAATGAGCAGTTCTTC. Its translation: CASSSRDSRYNEQFF.

This sequence joins TRBV4-1 and TRBJ2-2; TRBD1 matches at 9 bases. J was trimmed by 4 bases and V by 3 bases; bases with no gene match: 9. The CDR3 extends over 17 amino acids. Germline CDR1 and CDR2: MGHRA and YSYEKL. The CDR3 coding sequence is TGCGCCAGCAGCCATGCTTCCGGGACAGGGTTCACCGGGGAGCTGTTTTTT. Protein: CASSHASGTGFTGELFF.

V is TRBV3-1 (or the pseudogene TRBV3-2) and J is TRBJ1-2; TRBD1 matches at 9 bases. Germline CDR1 is LGHDT and CDR2 is YNNKEL (reference sequence). This CDR3 is 13 amino acids long. J gave up 7 bases and V 4 bases, and 4 bases lay outside the gene matches. The CDR3 loop is CASSLQQGAGYTF. CDR3 DNA sequence: TGTGCCAGCAGCCTTCAACAGGGGGCTGGCTACACCTTC.

The chain has TRBV18 and TRBJ1-1; D possibly corresponds to TRBD1 (6 bases). V was clipped by 4 bases and J by 3 bases, with 9 bases between them. Germline CDR1 KGHSH, CDR2 LQKENI. The CDR3 is made up of 13 amino acids. CDR3 nucleotide sequence: TGTGCCAGCTCACTACAGGGTGACACTGAAGCTTTCTTT. Translation gives CASSLQGDTEAFF.

The rearrangement joins TRBV19 to TRBJ2-3, with D maybe TRBD1 (6 bases). V lost 3 bases to trimming and J lost 0 bases, with 22 bases between them. This CDR3 has 19 residues. Germline CDR1 and CDR2: LNHDA and SQIVND (reference sequence). The CDR3 reads CASSMRSRGLTGSTDTQYF. In nucleotides, the CDR3 is TGTGCCAGTAGTATGAGGTCCAGGGGCCTCACTGGTAGCACAGATACGCAGTATTTT.

V usage is TRBV28 and J usage is TRBJ1-5, with 7 bases matching TRBD1. CDR3 length: 14 residues. J lost 7 bases, V lost 7 bases, and 10 bases had no gene match. Germline CDR1 and CDR2: MDHEN and SYDVKM. The CDR3 loop reads CASTRQGRRQPQHF. The DNA for the CDR3 is TGTGCCAGCACTCGACAGGGAAGGAGGCAGCCCCAGCATTTT.

The V and J genes are TRBV5-1 and TRBJ2-3; a possible D gene is TRBD2 (5 bases). V was clipped by 0 bases and J by 0 bases, with 11 bases between them. The CDR3 contains 16 residues. Germline values: CDR1 SGHRS, CDR2 YFSETQ. CDR3 amino acids: CASSLGRGGSTDTQYF. In DNA, the CDR3 is TGCGCCAGCAGCTTGGGACGGGGTGGAAGCACAGATACGCAGTATTTT.

This clone was recorded a few times. This chain joins TRBV24-1 and TRBJ2-7; TRBD1 aligns across 10 bases. Trimming at V came to 1 base and at J to 6 bases, leaving 11 bases not matched to a gene. The CDR3 consists of 17 residues. The germline V gene has CDR1 KGHDR and CDR2 SFDVKD. The CDR3 coding sequence is TGTGCCACCAGTGATTTTGGGACCGGGACAGGGGATCGCGAGCAGTACGTC. Encoded protein: CATSDFGTGTGDREQYV.

CDR3 coding DNA: TGCGCCAGCAGCCCCCTGGGGAGCGTGAACACCGGGGAGCTGTTTTTT. This sequence encodes CASSPLGSVNTGELFF. The J gene is TRBJ2-2, the V gene TRBV5-1; TRBD2 might be the D (5 bases). Looked up from germline, CDR1 is SGHRS and CDR2 is YFSETQ. This CDR3 region has 16 residues. V lost 4 bases and J lost 1, with 14 bases in between.

CDR3 region: CASKKSNSPLHF. Here the CDR3 DNA reads TGTGCCAGCAAGAAAAGCAATTCACCCCTCCACTTT. J is TRBJ1-6 and V is TRBV28, with D hard to call. The CDR3 runs to 12 residues. From germline, CDR1 is MDHEN and CDR2 SYDVKM. Trimming removed 7 bases from V and 7 bases from J, with 8 bases in between.

The chain recombines TRBV5-1 with TRBJ2-1; perhaps TRBD1 as D (5 bases). The germline V gene has CDR1 SGHRS and CDR2 YFSETQ. The V and J ends lost 6 bases and 8 bases respectively, with 18 bases between them. CDR3 length: 14 residues. The CDR3 is CASKTGSGKDEQFF. The CDR3 nucleotides read TGCGCCAGCAAAACCGGGTCAGGGAAGGATGAGCAGTTCTTC.

The rearrangement uses TRBV5-1 and TRBJ2-4; D possibly corresponds to TRBD2 (6 bases). Per germline, CDR1 SGHRS and CDR2 YFSETQ. The CDR3 consists of 13 residues. V lost 2 bases to trimming and J lost 5 bases, with 8 bases between them. The CDR3, as DNA: TGCGCCAGCAGCTTAGGAGGGGAAAACATTCAGTACTTC. It translates to CASSLGGENIQYF.

This clone was detected a few times. This chain uses TRBV5-6 with TRBJ1-3; D is unresolved. This CDR3 has 13 amino acids. Per the germline V gene, CDR1 is SGHDT and CDR2 is YYEEEE. V dropped 0 bases and J dropped 2 bases, with 3 bases sitting between them. The CDR3 protein is CASSLGTGNTIYF. Written as DNA, the CDR3 is TGTGCCAGCAGCTTGGGTACTGGAAACACCATATATTTT.

This clone has only a few counts. This chain uses TRBV2 with TRBJ1-2; a weak D match, TRBD1 (6 bases). Germline V gene data show CDR1 as SNHLY and CDR2 as FYNNEI. This CDR3 is built from 13 residues. The V end was cut by 6 bases, the J end by 3 bases, with 11 bases between. CDR3 sequence (DNA): TGTGCCAGCAGGGCGGACAGCTACTATGGCTACACCTTC. It yields the protein CASRADSYYGYTF.

This chain joins TRBV2 and TRBJ2-7, with TRBD1 matching 8 bases. J lost 3 bases, V lost 5 bases, and 3 bases had no gene match. Germline V gives CDR1 SNHLY, CDR2 FYNNEI. The CDR3 spans 13 residues. In nucleotides, the CDR3 is TGTGCCAGCAGTTCGGGACAGGACTACGAGCAGTACTTC. This encodes CASSSGQDYEQYF. The full variable domain, completed using reference TRBV2 and TRBJ2-7, is EPEVTQTPSHQVTQMGQEVILRCVPISNHLYFYWYRQILGQKVEFLVSFYNNEISEKSEIFDDQFSVERPDGSNFTLKIRSTKLEDSAMYFCASSSGQDYEQYFGPGTRLTVT.